The clone carrying this T cell receptor (beta chain) has a handful of counts. Its antigen remains unidentified. After 5'RACE with constant-segment primers, TCR alpha and TCR beta cDNA libraries carrying sample barcodes and UMIs were obtained. MiXCR, run by TCRdb on the 5' RACE reads, gives a single entry per CDR3 protein. This sample has approximately 350,000 distinct CDR3 sequences, with around 27% found just once. The data belong to a study of T-cell memory formation after mild COVID-19. On the study more broadly: Largely, the TCR clusters proved donor specific.

Germline V CDR1 and CDR2: DFQATT, SNEGSKA (reference sequence). This CDR3 is 14 amino acids long. The V end was cut by 4 bases, the J end by 6 bases, with 17 bases between. Study-level findings and limits: There were some responding clones in pre-infection memory, which suggested that cross-reactive memory had joined.

The chain employs TRBV20-1 and TRBJ2-3; TRBD2 is a possible D gene (6 bases). Material for sequencing was PBMCs or a T cell subset sorted from them (not recorded which). This receptor was identified in an adult woman who had mild COVID-19 (a few samples of this study predate the infection). Cell type and time point are not known. The CDR3 DNA follows: TGCAGTGCTAACGCTCCGGGACTCCGTGATACGCAGTATTTT. It translates to CSANAPGLRDTQYF.